Included here is one T cell receptor beta chain sequence, with context. V lost 2 bases and J 0 bases, leaving 13 bases between the germline ends. The length of the CDR3 is 17 residues. The V gene's germline CDR1 is KGHDR and CDR2 SFDVKD. The sample is drawn from a study of blood T cells in healthy people across ages. A sample-barcoded 5' primer and a J-beta primer mix were used in a second PCR of roughly 7 to 12 cycles. One entry per CDR3 protein results from TCRdb running MiXCR on the 5' RACE reads. The table lists about 1,500,000 distinct CDR3 sequences, roughly 30% of them singletons, with about 8% in the top ten.

Sequencing was done on a sample of blood. The chain joins TRBV24-1 to TRBJ2-1; D gene uncertain. The sequence derives from a woman in her twenties or thirties in good health. The CDR3 DNA reads TGTGCCACCAGTGATTCACGAACAGCTGGCTCCTACAATGAGCAGTTCTTC. Protein: CATSDSRTAGSYNEQFF.